This TCR beta chain was documented in a study of T cell changes during pregnancy in multiple sclerosis. This table comes from immunoSEQ multiplex PCR, and its TCRdb copy is limited to in-frame clones, with some not included. The data contain tens of thousands of clones, 90% to 95% of them singletons. The CDR3 covers 14 residues. CDR1 SGHRS and CDR2 YFSETQ come from the germline V gene. Trimming took 0 bases from V and 6 from J, leaving 10 bases between them. Material: peripheral blood, obtained in the third trimester of pregnancy. The sequence came from a female donor in good health, enrolled as a control in a pregnancy study. The J gene is TRBJ2-1, the V gene TRBV5-1; D is perhaps TRBD2 (5 bases). In nucleotides, the CDR3 is TGCGCCAGCAGCTTGGAGGGCCGGGGCAATGAGCAGTTCTTC. This sequence encodes CASSLEGRGNEQFF.